The 30 T cell receptor beta chains below come from one sample, sequenced in a study of T cells after yellow fever vaccination (dated by TCRdb to the late 2010s). The library came from 5' RACE. Data came from an Illumina NovaSeq 6000. In-frame beta chains were kept once TCRdb had trimmed the public reads at Q25 with fastp and called clones with MiXCR. Each CDR3 protein appears once, grouped with its most common genes and DNA. The sample contains more than 95,000 distinct CDR3 sequences, roughly 9% of them found a single time. The ten top clones hold 40% of the sample. Explained via the paper, the treatment or condition label denotes: live attenuated yellow fever vaccine strain. Sequences were derived from CD8+ T cells sorted from PBMCs, sampled on the day of the yellow fever booster vaccination. The receptors stem from a man aged 18 to 30 who received the YFV17D yellow fever vaccine.

V usage is TRBV5-1 and J usage is TRBJ2-3; D call uncertain. The CDR3 contains 18 residues. From germline, CDR1 is SGHRS and CDR2 YFSETQ. Trimming stripped 0 bases from V and 4 bases from J, with 21 bases between. This chain's CDR3 is CASSLEGEKRGWADTQYF. The CDR3 DNA follows: TGCGCCAGCAGCTTGGAAGGCGAAAAGAGAGGTTGGGCAGATACGCAGTATTTT.

This clonotype was observed a few times. The V gene is TRBV20-1, the J gene TRBJ1-1; 7 bases agree with TRBD1. Germline trimming cut 5 bases from V and 1 base from J; bases unmatched to any gene: 10. This CDR3 comprises 15 residues. Per the germline V gene, CDR1 is DFQATT and CDR2 is SNEGSKA (reference sequence). In nucleotides, the CDR3 is TGCAGTGCTCTGGATGACAGGGTCCCGAACACTGAAGCTTTCTTT. This encodes CSALDDRVPNTEAFF.

This clonotype showed up just a few times. The CDR3 DNA is TGTGCCAGCAGTCCAACGGGACTAGCGGGGGCGGGGGATGAGCAGTTCTTC. Translating gives CASSPTGLAGAGDEQFF. The chain couples TRBV6-2 or TRBV6-3 to TRBJ2-1, with 14 positions matching TRBD2. V dropped 5 bases and J dropped 8; count of bases not matched to a gene: 11. This CDR3 has 17 amino acids. Germline values: CDR1 MNHEY, CDR2 SVGEGT.

This clonotype has a count of ten or more. V gene TRBV5-1 combines with J gene TRBJ2-3; D tentatively fits TRBD1 or TRBD2 (5 bases each). The germline V gene has CDR1 SGHRS and CDR2 YFSETQ. Between the trimmed V and J ends, which lost 2 bases and 4 bases, there was a span of 23 bases. CDR3 length: 18 amino acids. CDR3 in DNA: TGCGCCAGCAGCTTTCGGTTTCAAGGGACCCCCGTGGCAGATACGCAGTATTTT. Its protein product is CASSFRFQGTPVADTQYF.

J is TRBJ2-7 and V is TRBV6-2 or TRBV6-3; D perhaps matches TRBD1 (5 bases). V gave up 6 bases and J gave up 4 bases, with 10 bases separating them. This CDR3 is built from 12 residues. CDR1 MNHEY and CDR2 SVGEGT come from the germline V gene. CDR3 sequence reads: CASRSGNYEQYV. CDR3 DNA sequence: TGTGCCAGCAGATCAGGGAATTACGAGCAGTACGTC.

The V and J genes are TRBV5-1 and TRBJ2-3, with 10 bases matching TRBD2. The germline V gene has CDR1 SGHRS and CDR2 YFSETQ. J lost 2 bases, V lost 0 bases, and 3 bases had no gene match. The CDR3 covers 16 residues. The CDR3 here is CASSLVAGGFTDTQYF. CDR3 in DNA: TGCGCCAGCAGCTTGGTAGCGGGGGGATTCACAGATACGCAGTATTTT.

This clonotype came up a few times. The J gene is TRBJ1-5, the V gene TRBV4-2; the D is unclear. Looked up from germline, CDR1 is LGHNA and CDR2 is YNFKEQ. This CDR3 is 15 amino acids long. Trimming cost V 0 bases and J 6 bases, with 12 bases left between them. The CDR3 loop reads CASSQEKGIGQPQHF. For the CDR3, the DNA is TGTGCCAGCAGCCAAGAAAAGGGAATTGGTCAGCCCCAGCATTTT.

This chain joins TRBV6-6 and TRBJ1-5; tentative D call: TRBD1 (5 bases). The germline V gene encodes CDR1 MNHNY and CDR2 SVGAGI (reference sequence). V was trimmed by 6 bases and J by 3 bases, leaving 15 bases between them. There are 15 residues in the CDR3. CDR3 coding DNA: TGTGCCAGCAGGTCCCGAGGGGAAGTCAATCAGCCCCAGCATTTT. This gives the protein CASRSRGEVNQPQHF.

This clonotype has at least ten counts. The gene calls are TRBV12-5 and TRBJ1-1, with D perhaps matching TRBD1 (6 bases). The germline CDR1 and CDR2 sequences are LGHNT and FRNRAP. V dropped 1 base and J dropped 4 bases, with 10 bases sitting between them. The CDR3 runs to 14 residues. The chain's CDR3 is CASGLGTGITEAFF. CDR3 sequence (DNA): TGTGCTAGTGGTTTGGGAACAGGGATCACTGAAGCTTTCTTT. Filled out from reference TRBV12-5 and TRBJ1-1, the complete variable domain reads DARVTQTPRHKVTEMGQEVTMRCQPILGHNTVFWYRQTMMQGLELLAYFRNRAPLDDSGMPKDRFSAEMPDATLATLKIQPSEPRDSAVYFCASGLGTGITEAFFGQGTRLTVV.

The chain recombines TRBV12-3 or TRBV12-4 with TRBJ1-5; D gene uncertain. Trimming removed 4 bases at V and 1 base at J, with 8 bases between. This CDR3 has 14 residues. The CDR3 coding sequence is TGTGCCAGCAGTTCATGGGAAAGCAATCAGCCCCAGCATTTT. Amino acid sequence: CASSSWESNQPQHF.

This clonotype was observed a few times. This chain joins TRBV6-2 or TRBV6-3 and TRBJ1-5, with a weak D call TRBD1 (5 bases). CDR1 and CDR2 from the germline V gene are MNHEY and SVGEGT. V was shortened by 3 bases and J by 0 bases, with 9 bases between the two germline ends. This CDR3 has 15 amino acids. The CDR3 DNA sequence: TGTGCCAGCAGTTATGGCAGGGATAGCAATCAGCCCCAGCATTTT. It specifies CASSYGRDSNQPQHF.

This clonotype was counted many times. This sequence joins TRBV9 and TRBJ2-3; 9 bases fit TRBD2. In germline, CDR1 is SGDLS, CDR2 YYNGEE. The junction had 9 bases not matched to a gene; V was cut back by 7 bases and J by 0 bases. The length of the CDR3 is 16 residues. CDR3 coding DNA: TGTGCCAGCCCTAGCGGGGAGTCGCCTAGCACAGATACGCAGTATTTT. Its protein is CASPSGESPSTDTQYF.

The chain carries TRBV6-6 and TRBJ1-5, with D unresolved. With 2 bases removed from V and 3 bases from J, the gap between germline ends came to 17 bases. The germline gives CDR1 MNHNY, CDR2 SVGAGI (reference sequence). This CDR3 region has 17 residues. Written as DNA, the CDR3 is TGTGCCAGCAGTTACCCGGCCGCGCCAGAACCCAATCAGCCCCAGCATTTT. This codes for CASSYPAAPEPNQPQHF.

A few counts support this clonotype. The chain uses TRBV4-1 and TRBJ2-3, with no clear D. V shed 0 bases and J shed 6 bases, with 10 bases lying between them. The germline CDR1 and CDR2 sequences are MGHRA and YSYEKL. The CDR3 runs to 14 residues. CDR3 amino acids: CASSQEGVRDTQYF. CDR3 bases: TGCGCCAGCAGCCAAGAAGGAGTCAGGGATACGCAGTATTTT.

The CDR3 here is CAGGPDRDSPLHF. CDR3 DNA sequence: TGTGCCGGCGGCCCGGACAGGGATTCACCCCTCCACTTT. The J gene is TRBJ1-6, the V gene TRBV6-5, with 8 nucleotides matching TRBD1. There are 13 residues in the CDR3. The germline CDR1 and CDR2 sequences are MNHEY and SVGAGI. With 11 bases clipped from V and 8 bases from J, the junction kept 8 bases outside the gene matches.

This clonotype turned up a few times. The chain combines TRBV7-2 with TRBJ2-4; no reliable D call. This CDR3 region has 13 residues. Trimming took off 0 bases at V and 5 bases at J, with 5 bases between the two ends. The germline CDR1 and CDR2 sequences are SGHTA and FQGNSA. The CDR3 DNA reads TGTGCCAGCAGCTTAGCAAGCCAAAACATTCAGTACTTC. Protein product: CASSLASQNIQYF.

V and J are TRBV24-1 and TRBJ2-3; 8 nucleotides agree with TRBD2. The CDR3 sequence is 16 residues long. V was pared by 6 bases and J by 0 bases, with 7 bases of the junction left unmatched. Germline V gives CDR1 KGHDR, CDR2 SFDVKD. The CDR3 coding sequence is TGTGCCACCAGTCCCCCGGGGGGGACTAGCACAGATACGCAGTATTTT. Its translation: CATSPPGGTSTDTQYF.

The V gene is TRBV12-3 or TRBV12-4, the J gene TRBJ2-3, with TRBD2 matching over 8 bases. V shed 6 bases and J 4 bases; nucleotides not matched to a gene: 9. This CDR3 contains 15 residues. The chain's CDR3 is CASRGDGRGADTQYF. DNA of the CDR3: TGTGCCAGCAGGGGGGACGGGCGGGGGGCAGATACGCAGTATTTT.

This clonotype appeared many times. This rearrangement joins TRBV29-1 to TRBJ2-1; 9 bases fit TRBD2. CDR1 SQVTM and CDR2 ANQGSEA come from the germline V gene. V shed 2 bases, J shed 9 bases, and the junction held 14 bases outside the gene matches. This CDR3 contains 16 residues. Here the CDR3 DNA reads TGCAGCGTTGAATCCGCGACTAGCGGCGGAGACGGTGAGCAGTTCTTC. Residues: CSVESATSGGDGEQFF.

The V call is TRBV20-1, the J call TRBJ2-5; D remains ambiguous. Deletions cut 7 bases from V and 7 bases from J, with 10 bases between. Germline V lookup: CDR1 DFQATT, CDR2 SNEGSKA (reference sequence). The CDR3 consists of 10 residues. The CDR3 spells CSVAWGTQYF. In DNA form, the CDR3 reads TGCAGTGTTGCGTGGGGGACCCAGTACTTC.

This chain links TRBV18 with TRBJ1-4; D not resolved. Germline CDR1 is KGHSH and CDR2 is LQKENI. V lost 0 bases to trimming and J lost 10 bases, with 24 bases between them. CDR3 length: 18 amino acids. CDR3 nucleotides: TGTGCCAGCTCACCACCGTATGAAACAGTGGCCGGGTGGAGAAAACTGTTTTTT. It yields the protein CASSPPYETVAGWRKLFF.

Only a few counts were recorded for this clonotype. The chain uses TRBV2 and TRBJ2-3; possibly TRBD2 for D (6 bases). Germline assignment: CDR1 SNHLY and CDR2 FYNNEI. V was clipped by 6 bases and J by 2 bases, with 9 bases between them. The CDR3 totals 13 residues. This CDR3 is CASRTRSTDTQYF. CDR3 nucleotides: TGTGCCAGCAGGACTAGGTCCACAGATACGCAGTATTTT.

The chain recombines TRBV12-3 or TRBV12-4 with TRBJ1-5; 7 nucleotides agree with TRBD1. This CDR3 region has 12 residues. Germline trimming cut 6 bases from V and 6 bases from J; bases unmatched to any gene: 2. The CDR3 sequence: CASRQGLQPQHF. In DNA form, the CDR3 reads TGTGCCAGCAGACAGGGGCTTCAGCCCCAGCATTTT.

V and J are TRBV7-8 and TRBJ2-6; D perhaps matches TRBD1 (5 bases). V was shortened by 0 bases and J by 0 bases, with 12 bases between the two germline ends. The germline V gene encodes CDR1 SGHVS and CDR2 FQNEAQ. The CDR3 extends over 18 amino acids. CDR3 protein: CASSLALDSNSGANVLTF. CDR3 in DNA: TGTGCCAGCAGCTTAGCCCTAGACAGCAACTCTGGGGCCAACGTCCTGACTTTC.

V and J are TRBV6-2 or TRBV6-3 and TRBJ2-6, with D perhaps matching TRBD1 (5 bases). The V gene's germline CDR1 is MNHEY and CDR2 SVGEGT. The CDR3 covers 16 residues. Trimming left V 5 bases short and J 0 bases short, with 11 bases between. CDR3 in DNA: TGTGCCAGCAGTGGGCAGGGCGACTCTGGGGCCAACGTCCTGACTTTC. Its translation: CASSGQGDSGANVLTF.

This clonotype was observed many times. This sequence joins TRBV29-1 and TRBJ2-1; D tentatively fits TRBD1 or TRBD2 (7 bases each). The CDR3 is 13 amino acids. The V gene's germline CDR1 is SQVTM and CDR2 ANQGSEA. V was trimmed by 4 bases and J by 8 bases, leaving 15 bases between them. The CDR3 DNA sequence: TGCAGCGTTGTGGTCCCAGGGGGGGATGAGCAGTTCTTC. Its protein product is CSVVVPGGDEQFF.

About this clonotype: A much bigger clone sits one base away, suggesting this may be a read error. The chain carries TRBV11-3 and TRBJ2-2; TRBD1 agrees at 7 bases. The CDR3 loop spans 15 amino acids. The V gene's germline CDR1 is SGHNT and CDR2 YENEEA. V lost 5 bases, J lost 2 bases, and 5 bases stayed unmatched. The CDR3 sequence is CASSTRDSNTGELFF. DNA for the CDR3: TGTGCCAGCAGCACCCGGGACAGCAACACCGGGGAGCTGTTTTTT.

This clonotype was observed a handful of times. The chain links TRBV12-3 or TRBV12-4 to TRBJ1-5; 7 nucleotides align to TRBD1. This CDR3 is built from 15 residues. Trimming at V came to 6 bases and at J to 3 bases, leaving 8 bases not matched to a gene. CDR3 sequence: CASSPPGQTNQPQHF. The CDR3 coding sequence is TGTGCCAGCAGCCCTCCGGGACAGACCAATCAGCCCCAGCATTTT.

This clonotype was recorded at least ten times. This chain links TRBV15 with TRBJ1-5; no clear D gene. The V gene lost 1 base and the J gene lost 5 bases, with 6 bases spanning the gap. The V gene's germline CDR1 is LNHNV and CDR2 YYDKDF (reference sequence). There are 13 residues in the CDR3. The chain's CDR3 is CATSRVRYQPQHF. In nucleotides, the CDR3 is TGTGCCACCAGCAGAGTGAGGTATCAGCCCCAGCATTTT.

V and J are TRBV7-9 and TRBJ2-7; unclear D gene. This CDR3 is built from 16 residues. Germline V gene sequence: CDR1 SEHNR, CDR2 FQNEAQ (reference sequence). With 6 bases removed from V and 3 bases from J, the gap between germline ends came to 21 bases. CDR3 DNA sequence: TGTGCCAGCAGTCCAGGCGGAATAGGTATAGACTACGAGCAGTACTTC. Its protein product is CASSPGGIGIDYEQYF. The entire variable domain, with the rest obtained from reference TRBV7-9 and TRBJ2-7, is as follows: DTGVSQNPRHKITKRGQNVTFRCDPISEHNRLYWYRQTLGQGPEFLTYFQNEAQLEKSRLLSDRFSAERPKGSFSTLEIQRTEQGDSAMYLCASSPGGIGIDYEQYFGPGTRLTVT.